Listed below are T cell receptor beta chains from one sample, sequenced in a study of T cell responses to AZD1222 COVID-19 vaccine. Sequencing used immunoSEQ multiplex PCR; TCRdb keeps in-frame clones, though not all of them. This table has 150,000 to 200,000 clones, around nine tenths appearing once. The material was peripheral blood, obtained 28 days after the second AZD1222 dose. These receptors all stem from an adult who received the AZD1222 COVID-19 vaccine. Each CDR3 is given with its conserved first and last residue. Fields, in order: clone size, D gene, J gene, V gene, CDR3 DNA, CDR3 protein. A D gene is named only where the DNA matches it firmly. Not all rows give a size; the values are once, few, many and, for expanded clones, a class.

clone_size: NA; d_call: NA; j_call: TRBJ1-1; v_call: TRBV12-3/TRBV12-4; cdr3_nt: TGTGCCAGCAGGCCAGAAATCTACACTGAAGCTTTCTTT; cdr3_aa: CASRPEIYTEAFF
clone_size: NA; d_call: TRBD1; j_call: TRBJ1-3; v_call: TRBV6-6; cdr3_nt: TGTGCCAGCAATGACAGGGGGGATGGAAACACCATATATTTT; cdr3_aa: CASNDRGDGNTIYF
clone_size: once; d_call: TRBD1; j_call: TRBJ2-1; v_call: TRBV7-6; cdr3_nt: TGTGCCAGCAGCTTAGGTCGTTTTGTGGGACAGGAAAACAATGAGCAGTTCTTC; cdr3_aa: CASSLGRFVGQENNEQFF
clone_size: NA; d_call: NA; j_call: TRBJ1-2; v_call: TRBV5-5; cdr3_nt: TGTGCCAGCAGCTTGGAAGGGGATACGGGCTATGGCTACACCTTC; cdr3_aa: CASSLEGDTGYGYTF
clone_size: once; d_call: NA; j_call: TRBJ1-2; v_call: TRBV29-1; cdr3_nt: TGCAGCGTTGAAGATCGGGGGAAGTATGGCTACACCTTC; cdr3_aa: CSVEDRGKYGYTF
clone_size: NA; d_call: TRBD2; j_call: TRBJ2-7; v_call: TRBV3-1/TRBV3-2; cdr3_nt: TGTGCCAGCAGCCAAACACTAGCGGGGGTCGAGCAGTACTTC; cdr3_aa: CASSQTLAGVEQYF
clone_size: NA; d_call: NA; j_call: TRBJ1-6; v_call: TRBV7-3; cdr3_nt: TGTGCCAGCAGCTTAAGGGGGGGCAAGGCTAATTCACCCCTCCACTTT; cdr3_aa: CASSLRGGKANSPLHF
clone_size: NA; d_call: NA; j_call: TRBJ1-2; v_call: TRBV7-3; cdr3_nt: TGTGCCAGCAGCTCGACACCACTATTGAGTGCCTATGGCTACACCTTC; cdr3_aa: CASSSTPLLSAYGYTF
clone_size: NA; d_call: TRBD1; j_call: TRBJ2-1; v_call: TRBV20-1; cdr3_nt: TGCAGTGCTAGTTCGATGACAGGGCCTAATGAGCAGTTCTTC; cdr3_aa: CSASSMTGPNEQFF
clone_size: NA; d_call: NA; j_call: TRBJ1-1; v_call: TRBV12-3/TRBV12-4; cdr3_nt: TGTGCCAGTTCCTTCAGGAATGAAGCTTTCTTT; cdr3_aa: CASSFRNEAFF
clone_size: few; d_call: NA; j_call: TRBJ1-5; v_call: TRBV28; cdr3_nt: TGTGCCAGCAGCAATCCGGGAACCCCTCAGTTTAGCAATCAGCCCCAGCATTTT; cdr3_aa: CASSNPGTPQFSNQPQHF
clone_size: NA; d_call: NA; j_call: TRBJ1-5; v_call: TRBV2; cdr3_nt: TGTGCCAGCAGTGTTGGGGGCTGGCAGCCCCAGCATTTT; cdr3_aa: CASSVGGWQPQHF
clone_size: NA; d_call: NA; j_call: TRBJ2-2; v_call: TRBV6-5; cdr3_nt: TGTGCCAGCAGGGTGGACGGGCTCACCGGGGAGCTGTTTTTT; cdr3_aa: CASRVDGLTGELFF
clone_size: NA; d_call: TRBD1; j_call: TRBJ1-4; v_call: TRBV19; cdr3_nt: TGTGCCACCTCCCAGGGGACAGCAACTAATGAAAAACTGTTTTTT; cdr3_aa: CATSQGTATNEKLFF
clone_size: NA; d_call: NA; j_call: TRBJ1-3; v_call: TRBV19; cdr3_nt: TGTGCCAGTAGTCCTAGGGCCCGGAACACCATATATTTT; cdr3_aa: CASSPRARNTIYF
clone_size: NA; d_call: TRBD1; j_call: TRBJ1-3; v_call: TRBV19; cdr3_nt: TGTGCCAGTACCCATAGACGAGGACAGGGATCTGGAAACACCATATATTTT; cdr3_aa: CASTHRRGQGSGNTIYF
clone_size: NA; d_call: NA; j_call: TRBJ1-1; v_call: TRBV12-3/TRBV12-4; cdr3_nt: TGTGCCAGCAGTTGGGGGAACACTGAAGCTTTCTTT; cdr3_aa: CASSWGNTEAFF
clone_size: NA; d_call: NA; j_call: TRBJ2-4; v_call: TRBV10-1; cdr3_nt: TGCGCCAGCAGTGAGTCAGGGGGAAAAAACATTCAGTACTTC; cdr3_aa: CASSESGGKNIQYF
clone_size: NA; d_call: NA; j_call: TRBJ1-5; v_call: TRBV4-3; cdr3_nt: TGCGCCAGCAGCCAGGAGAACGGCAATCAGCCCCAGCATTTT; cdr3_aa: CASSQENGNQPQHF
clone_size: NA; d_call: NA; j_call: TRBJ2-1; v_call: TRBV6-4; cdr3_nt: TGTGCCAGCAGTGACTCGGGGGGTGAGCAGTTCTTC; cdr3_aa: CASSDSGGEQFF
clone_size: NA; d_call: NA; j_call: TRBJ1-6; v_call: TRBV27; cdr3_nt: TGTGCCAGCAGTTTAAGAACAGGGTCGGGACATTCACCCCTCCACTTT; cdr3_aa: CASSLRTGSGHSPLHF
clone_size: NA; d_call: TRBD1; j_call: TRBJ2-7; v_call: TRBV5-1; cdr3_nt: TGCGCCAGCAGCCTGGACAGGGACGACTACGAGCAGTACTTC; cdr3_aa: CASSLDRDDYEQYF
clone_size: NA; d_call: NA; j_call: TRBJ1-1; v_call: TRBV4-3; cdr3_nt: TGCGCCAGCAGCCAGGCCGGGACCAAGAACACTGAAGCTTTCTTT; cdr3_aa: CASSQAGTKNTEAFF
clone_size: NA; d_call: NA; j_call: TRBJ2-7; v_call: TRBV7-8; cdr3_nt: TGTGCCAGCAGCTTAGGCACCCTCGGGGAGCAGTACTTC; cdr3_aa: CASSLGTLGEQYF
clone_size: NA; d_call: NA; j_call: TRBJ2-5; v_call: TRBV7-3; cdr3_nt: TGTGCCAGCAGCTTAACGCCCACCGGAGTCCAAGAGACCCAGTACTTC; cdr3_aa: CASSLTPTGVQETQYF
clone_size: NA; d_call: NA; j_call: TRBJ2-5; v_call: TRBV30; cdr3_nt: TGTGCCTGGGGGAGGAGGGTTGGGGAGACCCAGTACTTC; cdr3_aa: CAWGRRVGETQYF